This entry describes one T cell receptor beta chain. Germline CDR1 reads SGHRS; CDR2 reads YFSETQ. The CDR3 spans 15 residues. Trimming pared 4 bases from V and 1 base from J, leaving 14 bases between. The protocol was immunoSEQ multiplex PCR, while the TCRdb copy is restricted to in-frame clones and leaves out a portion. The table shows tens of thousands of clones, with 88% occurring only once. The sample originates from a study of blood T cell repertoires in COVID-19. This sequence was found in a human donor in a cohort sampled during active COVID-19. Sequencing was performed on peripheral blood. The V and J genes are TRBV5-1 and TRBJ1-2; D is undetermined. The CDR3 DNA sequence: TGCGCCAGCAGCCCCATTGGCGGGGTTAACTATGGCTACACCTTC. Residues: CASSPIGGVNYGYTF.